What follows are 13 T cell receptor beta chains derived from one specimen sequenced in a study of blood T cell repertoires in COVID-19. Clones were sequenced by immunoSEQ multiplex PCR, and TCRdb holds only the in-frame ones, with some missing. The sample shows 490,000 or so clones, more than 75% of them seen only once. Sequenced sample: PBMCs or T cells enriched from blood (not recorded which). All receptors derive from a woman aged 40 to 50 who had recovered from COVID-19.

This clone occurred once. The chain carries TRBV2 and TRBJ1-5, with a tentative D call TRBD1 (6 bases). CDR3 size: 13 residues. V lost 7 bases, J lost 5 bases, and 12 bases lay in between. CDR1 is SNHLY, CDR2 FYNNEI, per germline. The CDR3 reads CASTRGRDQPQHF. The DNA of the CDR3 is TGTGCCAGCACAAGGGGGAGAGATCAGCCCCAGCATTTT.

The CDR3 sequence is CASSFILAGDEQYF. The DNA for the CDR3 is TGTGCCAGCAGCTTCATTCTAGCGGGTGACGAGCAGTACTTC. This chain links TRBV7-2 with TRBJ2-7; 8 bases line up with TRBD2. Germline CDR1 SGHTA, CDR2 FQGNSA. The trim removed 3 bases at V and 5 bases at J, leaving 6 bases unmatched. The CDR3 sequence is 14 residues long.

This sequence joins TRBV3-1 (or the pseudogene TRBV3-2) and TRBJ2-5; possibly TRBD2 for D (5 bases). V gave up 4 bases and J gave up 1 base, with 13 bases separating them. Germline V gene lookup returns CDR1 LGHDT and CDR2 YNNKEL (reference sequence). This CDR3 is built from 15 residues. CDR3 residues: CASSPLGEPQETQYF. The CDR3 DNA reads TGTGCCAGCAGCCCCCTCGGGGAACCCCAAGAGACCCAGTACTTC.

V gene TRBV7-9 combines with J gene TRBJ1-2; D may be TRBD1 (6 bases). V was clipped by 5 bases and J by 3 bases, with 16 bases between them. There are 15 residues in the CDR3. Germline V CDR1 and CDR2: SEHNR, FQNEAQ (reference sequence). The DNA of the CDR3 is TGTGCCAGCAGCGCCGTCCGGACAGTAGACTATGGCTACACCTTC. Its protein is CASSAVRTVDYGYTF.

The chain recombines TRBV5-4 with TRBJ2-1; a weak D match, TRBD2 (7 bases). The V gene lost 3 bases and the J gene lost 4 bases, with 17 bases spanning the gap. The CDR3 loop spans 16 amino acids. Germline CDR1 and CDR2: SGHNT and YYREEE (reference sequence). The CDR3 DNA is TGTGCCAGCAGCTCGAGGGGGAGGGATAAGTACAATGAGCAGTTCTTC. Translating gives CASSSRGRDKYNEQFF.

The chain couples TRBV14 to TRBJ1-3; D might be TRBD1 (6 bases). V was trimmed by 5 bases and J by 0 bases, leaving 11 bases between them. Germline V CDR1 and CDR2: SGHDN, FVKESK. This CDR3 spans 15 amino acids. The DNA of the CDR3 is TGTGCCAGCAGCTATTTCAGGGGCTCTGGAAACACCATATATTTT. Translation: CASSYFRGSGNTIYF.

J is TRBJ2-3 and V is TRBV5-4; possible D gene TRBD2, 7 bases. CDR3 length equals 16 residues. Trimming pared 6 bases from V and 4 bases from J, leaving 21 bases between. Germline CDR1 SGHNT, CDR2 YYREEE (reference sequence). The CDR3 sequence is CASTPVGGHLADTQYF. DNA for the CDR3: TGTGCCAGCACCCCCGTCGGGGGGCATTTAGCAGATACGCAGTATTTT.

On this clone: Other DNA variants within this sample encode the same CDR3. V gene TRBV7-2 combines with J gene TRBJ1-1; D is uncertain. This CDR3 is 13 amino acids long. The V gene lost 1 base and the J gene lost 1 base, with 4 bases spanning the gap. Germline CDR1 is SGHTA and CDR2 is FQGNSA. The CDR3 loop reads CASSLVRNTEAFF. The CDR3 DNA reads TGTGCCAGCAGCTTAGTGCGGAACACTGAAGCTTTCTTT.

This sequence joins TRBV25-1 and TRBJ2-7; TRBD1 agrees at 10 bases. The CDR3 contains 15 residues. The V gene's germline CDR1 is MGHDK and CDR2 SYGVNS. V shed 1 base, J shed 3 bases, and the junction held 3 bases outside the gene matches. The CDR3 protein is CASSEFGDRGYEQYF. In nucleotides, the CDR3 is TGTGCCAGCAGTGAATTCGGGGACAGGGGCTACGAGCAGTACTTC.

CDR3 sequence reads: CASSLAVQVSGNTIYF. The DNA for the CDR3 is TGCGCCAGCAGCTTGGCGGTCCAGGTCTCTGGAAACACCATATATTTT. The chain is built from TRBV5-1 and TRBJ1-3; no clear D gene. The V gene's germline CDR1 is SGHRS and CDR2 YFSETQ. V lost 0 bases and J lost 0, with 10 bases in between. The CDR3 is made up of 16 amino acids.

Regarding this clone: One end of the junction fails to match germline, which may point to a read error. This chain joins TRBV7-7 and TRBJ2-5; 7 bases are shared with TRBD2. Germline V gene lookup returns CDR1 SSHAT and CDR2 FNYEAQ (reference sequence). The CDR3 is 15 amino acids. The CDR3 loop is CASSRSRTSQETQYF. DNA of the CDR3: TGTGCTAGCAGTCGAAGTCGGACTAGCCAAGAGACCCAGTACTTC.

V gene TRBV29-1 combines with J gene TRBJ2-7, with D perhaps TRBD1 (5 bases). CDR1 and CDR2 from the germline V gene are SQVTM and ANQGSEA. Trimming cost V 6 bases and J 3 bases, with 12 bases left between them. The CDR3 totals 12 residues. The DNA for the CDR3 is TGCAGCGTAGCCGACAGCTACTACGAGCAGTACTTC. It codes for CSVADSYYEQYF.

This chain connects TRBV30 to TRBJ1-2; 9 nucleotides match TRBD1. V shed 2 bases and J 8 bases; nucleotides not matched to a gene: 6. The CDR3 spans 13 residues. CDR1 is GTSNPN and CDR2 is SVGIG in the germline V gene (reference sequence). In nucleotides, the CDR3 is TGTGCCTGGAGTACGGACAGGGGCTTCGGCTACACCTTC. Residues: CAWSTDRGFGYTF.